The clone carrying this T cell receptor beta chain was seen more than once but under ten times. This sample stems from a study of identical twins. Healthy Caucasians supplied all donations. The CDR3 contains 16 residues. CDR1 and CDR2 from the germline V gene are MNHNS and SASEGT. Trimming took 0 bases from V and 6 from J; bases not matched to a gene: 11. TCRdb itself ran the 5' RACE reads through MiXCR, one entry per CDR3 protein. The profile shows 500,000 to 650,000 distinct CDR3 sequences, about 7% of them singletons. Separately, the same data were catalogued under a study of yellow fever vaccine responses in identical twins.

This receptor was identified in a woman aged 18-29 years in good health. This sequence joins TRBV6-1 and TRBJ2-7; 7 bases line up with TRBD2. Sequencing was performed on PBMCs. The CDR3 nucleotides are TGTGCCAGCAGTGAAGCGGAGGCTAGCGGTTCAAGCGAGCAGTACTTC. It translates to CASSEAEASGSSEQYF.